Here is one T cell receptor (beta chain) with its context. The data were taken from a study of blood T cell repertoires in COVID-19. Across the study: From T cells, B-cell-depleted T cells, or PBMCs came the material, which was cDNA or gDNA.

Original processing methods: By means of reference gene primer amplification, nucleated cell counts were estimated. Assay used: immunoSEQ multiplex PCR; TCRdb lists only in-frame clones, some missing. V, J and clone size are those of that table, while D and trimming were read from the DNA. The data contain some 140,000 clones, approximately 85% of them seen just once; the ten biggest clones take up approximately 0.6%. V lost 1 base and J 0 bases, leaving 12 bases between the germline ends. The CDR3 totals 16 residues. Germline CDR1 reads LNHNV; CDR2 reads YYDKDF (reference sequence). The sequence was obtained from a man in his sixties with COVID-19, enrolled during active disease. Sequencing used peripheral blood. The genes are TRBV15 and TRBJ1-2; D gene uncertain. The DNA of the CDR3 is TGTGCCACCAGCAGAGTCCAGAAAATCGCTAACTATGGCTACACCTTC. Translating gives CATSRVQKIANYGYTF.